This T cell receptor (beta chain) derives from a study of cytomegalovirus exposure and HLA in healthy donors. V lost 2 bases to trimming and J lost 4 bases, with 9 bases between them. This CDR3 comprises 14 residues. Per the germline V gene, CDR1 is SGHVS and CDR2 is FQNEAQ. The PCR made use of 60 Vbeta and 13 Jbeta primers. Profiling relied on immunoSEQ multiplex PCR, and the TCRdb table lists in-frame clones only, not all of them. The table shows tens of thousands of clones, with more than 65% occurring only once. This TCR derives from a woman in her thirties in good health and CMV-seronegative. Sequences were obtained from PBMCs. The rearrangement uses TRBV7-8 and TRBJ1-3; D perhaps matches TRBD1 (5 bases). CDR3 DNA sequence: TGTGCCAGCAGCTTAAGGGGAAGAGGAAACACCATATATTTT. Translating it yields CASSLRGRGNTIYF.